This T cell receptor beta chain appears in the sequencing data of a study of cytomegalovirus exposure and HLA in healthy donors. Study-wide results and caveats: Some TCR beta chains (roughly 150 of them) were listed as cytomegalovirus-associated. In an earlier analysis, in roughly 580 donors, most V segments appeared productive either ~87% or ~30% of the time. A later analysis appeared to link common viral pathogens to several of the most significant clusters.

The PCR made use of 60 Vbeta and 13 Jbeta primers. Sequencing was performed with immunoSEQ multiplex PCR; in TCRdb, only in-frame clones are kept and a portion is missing. The profile covers about 270,000 clones, with around 66% appearing a single time and 2% to 2.5% taken by the ten largest. Germline V gene data show CDR1 as MGHRA and CDR2 as YSYEKL. CDR3 length: 13 amino acids. Between the trimmed V and J ends, which lost 4 bases and 1 base, there was a span of 7 bases. Regarding this clone: The antigen is undetermined.

The sequenced material came from PBMCs. This TCR was recovered from a female donor in good health and CMV-seronegative. This chain links TRBV4-1 with TRBJ1-1; D remains unclear. The CDR3 sequence is CASSPRGNTEAFF. The CDR3 bases are TGCGCCAGCAGCCCACGGGGGAACACTGAAGCTTTCTTT.